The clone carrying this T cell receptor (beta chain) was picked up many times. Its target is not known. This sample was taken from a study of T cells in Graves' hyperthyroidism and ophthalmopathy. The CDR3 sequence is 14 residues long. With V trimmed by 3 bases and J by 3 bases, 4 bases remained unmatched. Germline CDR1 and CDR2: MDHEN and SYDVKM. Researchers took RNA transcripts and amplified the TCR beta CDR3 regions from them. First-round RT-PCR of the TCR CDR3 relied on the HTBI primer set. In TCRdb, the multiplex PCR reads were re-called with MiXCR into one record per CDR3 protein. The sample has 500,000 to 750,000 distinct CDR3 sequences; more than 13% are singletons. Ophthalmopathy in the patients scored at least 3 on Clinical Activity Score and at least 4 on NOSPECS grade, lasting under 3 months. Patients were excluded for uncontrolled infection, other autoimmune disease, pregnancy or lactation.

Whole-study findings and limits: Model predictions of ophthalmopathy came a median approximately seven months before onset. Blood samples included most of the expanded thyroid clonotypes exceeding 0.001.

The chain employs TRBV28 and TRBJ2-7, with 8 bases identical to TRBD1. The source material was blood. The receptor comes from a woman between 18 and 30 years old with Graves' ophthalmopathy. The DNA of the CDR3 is TGTGCCAGCAGTTTGGCACAGGGGGTCTACGAGCAGTACTTC. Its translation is CASSLAQGVYEQYF.